The 15 T cell receptor beta chains below all came from one sample that was sequenced in a study of shared clonotypes between healthy human individuals. Data came from immunoSEQ multiplex PCR; TCRdb stores just in-frame clones and leaves some out. The sample yields over a million clones, about 76% seen once. The source material was memory CD4+ T cells sorted from blood. This sample's subset: CD45RA-negative fraction. The receptors were sampled from a man younger than 35 in good health.

The chain joins TRBV9 to TRBJ1-1, with D unresolved. This CDR3 spans 15 amino acids. Germline assignment: CDR1 SGDLS and CDR2 YYNGEE. Trimming took off 4 bases at V and 0 bases at J, with 13 bases between the two ends. The CDR3 loop reads CASSPSPELNTEAFF. For the CDR3, the DNA is TGTGCCAGCAGCCCGAGTCCGGAATTGAACACTGAAGCTTTCTTT.

The chain uses TRBV4-1 and TRBJ2-1; 9 bases fit TRBD1. Germline-derived CDR1 and CDR2 are MGHRA and YSYEKL. The CDR3 runs 17 residues. With V trimmed by 3 bases and J by 6 bases, 12 bases remained unmatched. The chain's CDR3 is CASSQQYTGGIANEQFF. The CDR3 bases are TGCGCCAGCAGCCAGCAATACACAGGGGGCATTGCCAATGAGCAGTTCTTC.

The chain uses TRBV11-2 and TRBJ2-7; 7 nucleotides line up with TRBD1. The CDR3 runs to 13 residues. Trimming removed 5 bases from V and 13 bases from J; junction bases left unmatched: 14. Germline values: CDR1 SGHAT, CDR2 FQNNGV. The CDR3 is CASSPPGLGQTYF. For the CDR3, the DNA is TGTGCCAGCAGCCCCCCTGGGTTGGGACAGACTTACTTC.

V is TRBV4-3 and J is TRBJ1-1, with 9 positions matching TRBD1. J lost 0 bases, V lost 4 bases, and 9 bases had no gene match. Germline CDR1 reads LGHNA; CDR2 reads YSLEER. The CDR3 runs 17 residues. The CDR3 here is CASSLVPGQGMNTEAFF. DNA of the CDR3: TGCGCCAGCAGCCTCGTCCCGGGACAGGGAATGAACACTGAAGCTTTCTTT.

V gene TRBV7-9 combines with J gene TRBJ2-5; D unresolved. The CDR3 is 14 amino acids. Germline V gives CDR1 SEHNR, CDR2 FQNEAQ (reference sequence). The V end lost 3 bases, the J end lost 9 bases, and 17 bases lay between the germline ends. DNA for the CDR3: TGTGCCAGCAGCTTCGGCGTGGGTCTGGGCCCCCAGTACTTC. Translation gives CASSFGVGLGPQYF.

This chain uses TRBV7-8 with TRBJ2-1; 11 nucleotides agree with TRBD1. The CDR3 contains 14 residues. Germline assignment: CDR1 SGHVS and CDR2 FQNEAQ. J lost 7 bases, V lost 5 bases, and 4 bases had no gene match. The CDR3 sequence is CASSPGTGGNEQFF. The CDR3 DNA follows: TGTGCCAGCAGCCCCGGGACAGGGGGTAATGAGCAGTTCTTC. The full variable domain, rest sourced from reference TRBV7-8 and TRBJ2-1, is GAGVSQSPRYKVAKRGQDVALRCDPISGHVSLFWYQQALGQGPEFLTYFQNEAQLDKSGLPSDRFFAERPEGSVSTLKIQRTQQEDSAVYLCASSPGTGGNEQFFGPGTRLTVL.

The rearrangement links TRBV2 to TRBJ1-5, with a possible D match to TRBD1 (5 bases). This CDR3 has 12 residues. Germline CDR1 SNHLY, CDR2 FYNNEI. V was cut by 6 bases and J by 12 bases, with 15 bases left in between. The CDR3 nucleotides read TGTGCCAGCAGCGGTGACAGTATCCGCCAGCATTTT. Translating gives CASSGDSIRQHF.

The gene calls are TRBV4-3 and TRBJ2-5; no clear D gene. The CDR3 contains 16 residues. Germline V gene sequence: CDR1 LGHNA, CDR2 YSLEER. V gave up 0 bases and J gave up 5 bases, with 16 bases separating them. The CDR3 bases are TGCGCCAGCAGCCAAGACCAAAGGGCTAGTCTGGAGACCCAGTACTTC. Its translation is CASSQDQRASLETQYF.

The chain recombines TRBV5-4 with TRBJ2-2; 7 nucleotides line up with TRBD1. Germline V gives CDR1 SGHNT, CDR2 YYREEE (reference sequence). The CDR3 runs to 15 residues. The junction had 6 bases not matched to a gene; V was cut back by 3 bases and J by 4 bases. CDR3: CASSSEGAGTGELFF. In nucleotides, the CDR3 is TGTGCCAGCAGCTCCGAGGGGGCTGGCACCGGGGAGCTGTTTTTT.

Turning to this clone: This sequence may be a read error, since a much larger clone differs from it by one base. Distinct nucleotide sequences in the sample also encode this CDR3. This chain uses TRBV10-3 with TRBJ2-7, with D unresolved. The germline V gene has CDR1 ENHRY and CDR2 SYGVKD. Trimming removed 2 bases at V and 4 bases at J, with 3 bases between. CDR3 length equals 11 residues. CDR3 DNA sequence: TGTGCCATCAGTGAGGCGTACGAGCAGTACTTC. Protein sequence: CAISEAYEQYF.

To note about this clone: Given a much more abundant clone one base away, this may be a read error. V usage is TRBV2 and J usage is TRBJ2-7, with 7 nucleotides matching TRBD1. This CDR3 spans 13 amino acids. Trimming removed 6 bases from V and 1 base from J; junction bases left unmatched: 3. Germline V CDR1 and CDR2: SNHLY, FYNNEI. Here the CDR3 reads CASSRDRSYEQYF. The CDR3 DNA reads as TGTGCCAGCAGCAGGGACAGATCCTACGAGCAGTACTTC.

This clone has just a few counts. Within the sample, other DNA sequences also encode this same CDR3. The chain has TRBV2 and TRBJ1-1, with 9 bases lining up with TRBD1. CDR3 length: 14 amino acids. V shed 1 base, J shed 3 bases, and the junction held 0 bases outside the gene matches. CDR1 is SNHLY and CDR2 is FYNNEI in the germline V gene. Written as DNA, the CDR3 is TGTGCCAGCAGTGAAGGACAGGGGGACACTGAAGCTTTCTTT. This encodes CASSEGQGDTEAFF.

This sequence joins TRBV19 and TRBJ1-5; TRBD1 matches at 9 bases. Unmatched junction bases numbered 9, after V lost 6 bases and J lost 0 bases. CDR1 LNHDA and CDR2 SQIVND come from the germline V gene (reference sequence). This CDR3 is built from 17 residues. CDR3 sequence (DNA): TGTGCCAGTAGCTCGGGACAGGGAGGAATTAGCAATCAGCCCCAGCATTTT. Protein product: CASSSGQGGISNQPQHF.

The chain combines TRBV5-6 with TRBJ1-3; TRBD1 might be the D (6 bases). The CDR3 runs 13 residues. Trimming shortened V by 5 bases and J by 4 bases, and 10 bases separated the two germline ends. Looked up from germline, CDR1 is SGHDT and CDR2 is YYEEEE. The CDR3 is CASRFDRGNTIYF. The CDR3 DNA reads TGTGCCAGCAGATTTGACAGGGGAAACACCATATATTTT. Using reference TRBV5-6 and TRBJ1-3 for the parts outside the CDR3, the full variable domain is DAGVTQSPTHLIKTRGQQVTLRCSPKSGHDTVSWYQQALGQGPQFIFQYYEEEERQRGNFPDRFSGHQFPNYSSELNVNALLLGDSALYLCASRFDRGNTIYFGEGSWLTVV.

The chain recombines TRBV5-6 with TRBJ2-2; D uncertain. Trimming took 4 bases from V and 1 from J, leaving 5 bases between them. The CDR3 is 13 amino acids. Germline values: CDR1 SGHDT, CDR2 YYEEEE. The CDR3 region has the DNA TGTGCCAGCAGCGGGGTGAACACCGGGGAGCTGTTTTTT. Protein product: CASSGVNTGELFF.